In its sample, the clone carrying this TCR beta chain was seen a few times. This entry belongs to a study of blood T cell repertoires in COVID-19. Study in general: PBMCs, B-cell-depleted T cells, or T cells provided the cDNA or gDNA that made up the material.

The CDR3 totals 15 residues. Trimming removed 0 bases from V and 8 bases from J, with 14 bases in between. Germline values: CDR1 MGHRA, CDR2 YSYEKL. Only in-frame clones appear in the TCRdb table, and some are missing; sequencing was by immunoSEQ multiplex PCR. Of more than 95,000 clones detected, about four fifths appear once; the ten largest clones hold about 12%. The receptor was isolated from a human donor in a cohort sampled during active COVID-19. Sequenced: peripheral blood. J is TRBJ1-3 and V is TRBV4-1; no reliable D call. The DNA of the CDR3 is TGCGCCAGCAGCCAAGATGAGGGAGGTTCGTACACCATATATTTT. As protein: CASSQDEGGSYTIYF.